Listed below are T cell receptor beta chains from one sample, sequenced in a study of T-cell memory formation after mild COVID-19. One entry per CDR3 protein results from TCRdb running MiXCR on the 5' RACE reads. Here the sample spans 250,000 to 350,000 distinct CDR3 sequences, roughly a fifth being singletons. What was sequenced was PBMCs or a T cell subset sorted from them (not recorded which). The receptor set was obtained from a man younger than 35 who had mild COVID-19 (a few samples of this study predate the infection). Cell type and time point are not known. Both conserved end residues are part of each CDR3. Each record gives: V gene, J gene, clone size, CDR3 protein. Clone size, where shown, is once, few, many, or a class for clones that have expanded.

>TRBV20-1|TRBJ1-2|.
CSLIVQGWGYTF
>TRBV7-8|TRBJ2-1|many
CASSPSGQGESEQFF
>TRBV12-5|TRBJ2-3|.
CASALWRGRTDTQYF
>TRBV6-2/TRBV6-3|TRBJ2-7|few
CASSHHLTGNYFNTYEQYF
>TRBV7-6|TRBJ1-5|few
CASSLATRDNQPQHF
>TRBV2|TRBJ2-1|many
CASSARNGGDEQFF
>TRBV6-5|TRBJ2-1|.
CASSWGGGSYNEQFF
>TRBV2|TRBJ2-3|.
CASSEVQATDTQYF
>TRBV7-3|TRBJ2-5|.
CASSLRGTSTETQYF
>TRBV7-8|TRBJ1-1|.
CASSLEPGGMTFF
>TRBV15|TRBJ2-1|few
CATSRLAGENNEQFF
>TRBV12-3/TRBV12-4|TRBJ1-4|few
CASSPPGPLNEKLFF
>TRBV12-3/TRBV12-4|TRBJ2-5|.
CASSGTGLQETQYF
>TRBV15|TRBJ2-2|once
CATSRPRLANTGELFF
>TRBV28|TRBJ1-5|.
CASRGGRGIWKPQHF
>TRBV12-3/TRBV12-4|TRBJ1-4|few
CASSSATGVLGEKLFF